Below are 24 T cell receptor beta chains sequenced from a single sample in a study of shared clonotypes between healthy human individuals. Generated by immunoSEQ multiplex PCR, the TCRdb table keeps only in-frame clones and is missing some. The sample has 2 million to 3 million clones, 93% seen once; the top ten hold approximately 0.37%. Sequenced sample: naive CD4+ T cells from PBMCs. Sample subset: CD45RA+ positively selected. These receptors originate from a man aged 18-30 years in good health. Some clones in this sample may be carry-over from other donors' samples.

This clone came up once. The genes are TRBV2 and TRBJ2-7; no clear D gene. V lost 7 bases to trimming and J lost 1 base, with 8 bases between them. The CDR3 is made up of 12 amino acids. The germline CDR1 and CDR2 sequences are SNHLY and FYNNEI. The DNA of the CDR3 is TGTGCCAGCAAGAGCGATTCCTACGAGCAGTACTTC. This sequence encodes CASKSDSYEQYF.

J is TRBJ2-1 and V is TRBV27, with D perhaps matching TRBD1 (6 bases). Trimming shortened V by 8 bases and J by 0 bases, and 11 bases separated the two germline ends. This CDR3 region has 14 residues. The germline V gene has CDR1 MNHEY and CDR2 SMNVEV (reference sequence). The CDR3 nucleotides are TGTGCCAGCGGGCTACAGGGCTCCTACAATGAGCAGTTCTTC. Residues: CASGLQGSYNEQFF.

This sequence joins TRBV6-5 and TRBJ1-2, with D perhaps TRBD1 (6 bases). Germline values: CDR1 MNHEY, CDR2 SVGAGI. V lost 6 bases and J lost 6, with 17 bases in between. The CDR3 consists of 14 residues. For the CDR3, the DNA is TGTGCCAGCAGACGCGACAGGACCGCTAATGGCTACACCTTC. Translating gives CASRRDRTANGYTF.

The chain combines TRBV30 with TRBJ2-7; no reliable D call. The CDR3 extends over 13 amino acids. V was trimmed by 1 base and J by 4 bases, leaving 11 bases between them. The germline CDR1 and CDR2 sequences are GTSNPN and SVGIG (reference sequence). CDR3 sequence (DNA): TGTGCCTGGAGTGGGGCCGCAACTTACGAGCAGTACTTC. This codes for CAWSGAATYEQYF.

The chain combines TRBV9 with TRBJ2-5; D may be TRBD2 (7 bases). CDR1 is SGDLS and CDR2 is YYNGEE in the germline V gene. This CDR3 contains 15 residues. V lost 4 bases to trimming and J lost 5 bases, with 18 bases between them. In DNA, the CDR3 is TGTGCCAGCAGCCGAGCCGGGGGGCTGGGGGAGACCCAGTACTTC. Translated: CASSRAGGLGETQYF.

The V call is TRBV28, the J call TRBJ2-4; TRBD1 matches 8 bases. Germline V gene lookup returns CDR1 MDHEN and CDR2 SYDVKM. The CDR3 runs to 15 residues. V was pared by 5 bases and J by 2 bases, with 5 bases of the junction left unmatched. CDR3: CASSPTGGTKNIQYF. CDR3 nucleotide sequence: TGTGCCAGCAGTCCCACAGGGGGAACCAAAAACATTCAGTACTTC.

The chain has TRBV7-9 and TRBJ2-5; D gene uncertain. The J call may not be correct, given that the DNA end is closer to TRBJ2-7. CDR3 length: 14 residues. Germline V gene lookup returns CDR1 SEHNR and CDR2 FQNEAQ (reference sequence). The CDR3 loop is CASSQLVGFYEQYF. CDR3 coding DNA: TGTGCCAGCAGCCAACTTGTGGGGTTCTACGAGCAGTACTTC.

V and J are TRBV4-2 and TRBJ1-2; D is perhaps TRBD1 (6 bases). The CDR3 length is 17 residues. V lost 1 base, J lost 3 bases, and 18 bases lay in between. Germline V gene data show CDR1 as LGHNA and CDR2 as YNFKEQ. The CDR3 region is CASSQASSGGAYYGYTF. CDR3 nucleotides: TGTGCCAGCAGCCAAGCGTCCTCGGGGGGCGCATACTATGGCTACACCTTC.

The chain uses TRBV30 and TRBJ2-2; no reliable D call. Trimming left V 3 bases short and J 0 bases short, with 8 bases between. The CDR3 covers 14 residues. Germline CDR1 reads GTSNPN; CDR2 reads SVGIG (reference sequence). CDR3 sequence: CAWSRSSNTGELFF. The CDR3 bases are TGTGCCTGGAGCCGGAGTTCGAACACCGGGGAGCTGTTTTTT.

The chain combines TRBV29-1 with TRBJ1-4, with 9 bases that match TRBD1. J gave up 10 bases and V 6 bases, and 9 bases lay outside the gene matches. The germline gives CDR1 SQVTM, CDR2 ANQGSEA. The length of the CDR3 is 13 residues. The CDR3 here is CSVPDRGIRKLFF. CDR3 coding DNA: TGCAGCGTACCGGACAGGGGAATTCGAAAACTGTTTTTT.

The chain recombines TRBV19 with TRBJ2-5, with a weak D call TRBD1 (5 bases). Trimming pared 5 bases from V and 7 bases from J, leaving 17 bases between. The CDR3 totals 14 residues. Germline loops: CDR1 LNHDA, CDR2 SQIVND (reference sequence). CDR3 nucleotide sequence: TGTGCCAGTAGTCTCGGCCCCAGGGAAGGGACCCAGTACTTC. Translated: CASSLGPREGTQYF.

The chain combines TRBV7-2 with TRBJ2-1; D remains unclear. CDR1 and CDR2 (germline): SGHTA, FQGNSA. With 1 base removed from V and 6 bases from J, the gap between germline ends came to 13 bases. CDR3 length equals 15 residues. CDR3 DNA sequence: TGTGCCAGCAGCTTAGACCCGGGCCCTTCCAATGAGCAGTTCTTC. This sequence encodes CASSLDPGPSNEQFF.

This chain uses TRBV7-2 with TRBJ2-1; TRBD2 matches at 7 bases. The CDR3 loop spans 16 amino acids. Losses at the gene ends were 5 bases for V and 0 bases for J; bases not matched to a gene: 7. Looked up from germline, CDR1 is SGHTA and CDR2 is FQGNSA. The CDR3 DNA sequence: TGTGCCAGCAGCGGGTCCGGGAGGAACTCCTACAATGAGCAGTTCTTC. This encodes CASSGSGRNSYNEQFF.

Of note for this clone: The same CDR3 arises from other DNA sequences in this sample as well. V gene TRBV7-2 combines with J gene TRBJ1-1, with unresolved D. This CDR3 comprises 13 residues. The germline V and J ends were trimmed by 5 bases and 1 base, with 8 bases remaining between them. Germline-derived CDR1 and CDR2 are SGHTA and FQGNSA. The CDR3 spells CASSLQPNTEAFF. CDR3 in DNA: TGTGCCAGCAGCCTACAGCCGAACACTGAAGCTTTCTTT.

The V and J genes are TRBV9 and TRBJ1-1; D is unclear. CDR1 and CDR2 (germline): SGDLS, YYNGEE. The CDR3 contains 14 residues. Trimming left V 2 bases short and J 1 base short, with 9 bases between. For the CDR3, the DNA is TGTGCCAGCAGCGTCGGACTCCAGAACACTGAAGCTTTCTTT. Protein sequence: CASSVGLQNTEAFF.

The gene calls are TRBV9 and TRBJ2-5; either TRBD1 or TRBD2 may supply D (5 bases each). Deletions cut 0 bases from V and 5 bases from J, with 17 bases between. Germline-derived CDR1 and CDR2 are SGDLS and YYNGEE. The CDR3 loop spans 16 amino acids. CDR3 coding DNA: TGTGCCAGCAGCGTAGGCGAGGGGCTACGAGGTGAGACCCAGTACTTC. The encoded protein is CASSVGEGLRGETQYF.

The V call is TRBV18, the J call TRBJ1-1, with no clear D. Germline assignment: CDR1 KGHSH and CDR2 LQKENI. The CDR3 spans 13 residues. V was shortened by 3 bases and J by 7 bases, with 12 bases between the two germline ends. CDR3 loop: CASSPGRGGEAFF. In DNA, the CDR3 is TGTGCCAGCTCACCGGGTCGAGGCGGTGAAGCTTTCTTT.

This clone was counted a few times. CDR3 nucleotides: TGCAGTGCTAGAGTTCAGGGGCCCCAGCATTTT. Its protein is CSARVQGPQHF. V usage is TRBV20-1 and J usage is TRBJ1-5; possibly TRBD1 for D (5 bases). The V end was cut by 1 base, the J end by 9 bases, with 7 bases between. The CDR3 covers 11 residues. Germline values: CDR1 DFQATT, CDR2 SNEGSKA (reference sequence).

The CDR3, as DNA: TGTGCCAGCAGTGACCGGCTAGGGTGGTCTAATGAAAAACTGTTTTTT. Its protein is CASSDRLGWSNEKLFF. The chain joins TRBV27 to TRBJ1-4; D ambiguous. Trimming took off 5 bases at V and 3 bases at J, with 16 bases between the two ends. CDR3 size: 16 residues. Germline-derived CDR1 and CDR2 are MNHEY and SMNVEV (reference sequence).

This clone was seen once. The chain joins TRBV6-5 to TRBJ2-3, with unresolved D. Trimming cost V 9 bases and J 2 bases, with 15 bases left between them. Per the germline V gene, CDR1 is MNHEY and CDR2 is SVGAGI. This CDR3 comprises 14 residues. The DNA of the CDR3 is TGTGCCAGACCAGAGAGGCCCTCCACAGATACGCAGTATTTT. This translates into CARPERPSTDTQYF.

This chain joins TRBV4-1 and TRBJ2-7; a weak D match, TRBD2 (6 bases). V was cut by 1 base and J by 4 bases, with 14 bases left in between. Germline V gives CDR1 MGHRA, CDR2 YSYEKL. The CDR3 consists of 15 residues. CDR3: CASSQGSGLRYEQYF. The CDR3 DNA sequence: TGCGCCAGCAGCCAAGGTTCGGGACTCCGTTACGAGCAGTACTTC.

The rearrangement links TRBV5-1 to TRBJ1-4; 8 bases line up with TRBD1. V was pared by 0 bases and J by 10 bases, with 11 bases of the junction left unmatched. Germline V lookup: CDR1 SGHRS, CDR2 YFSETQ. CDR3 length: 16 residues. Here the CDR3 reads CASSLGVRTGSGKLFF. DNA for the CDR3: TGCGCCAGCAGCTTGGGTGTTCGGACAGGGTCGGGAAAACTGTTTTTT.

This chain links TRBV11-3 with TRBJ2-2; 8 nucleotides align to TRBD1. V lost 2 bases, J lost 3 bases, and 2 bases stayed unmatched. This CDR3 has 15 amino acids. The V gene's germline CDR1 is SGHNT and CDR2 YENEEA. The DNA for the CDR3 is TGTGCCAGCAGCTTACAGGGGGCGGACACCGGGGAGCTGTTTTTT. Translating gives CASSLQGADTGELFF.

The chain has TRBV4-1 and TRBJ2-1, with D hard to call. This CDR3 spans 13 amino acids. Trimming shortened V by 4 bases and J by 2 bases, and 6 bases separated the two germline ends. Germline V gives CDR1 MGHRA, CDR2 YSYEKL. CDR3 sequence reads: CASSRLTYNEQFF. CDR3 DNA: TGCGCCAGCAGCCGACTGACCTACAATGAGCAGTTCTTC.